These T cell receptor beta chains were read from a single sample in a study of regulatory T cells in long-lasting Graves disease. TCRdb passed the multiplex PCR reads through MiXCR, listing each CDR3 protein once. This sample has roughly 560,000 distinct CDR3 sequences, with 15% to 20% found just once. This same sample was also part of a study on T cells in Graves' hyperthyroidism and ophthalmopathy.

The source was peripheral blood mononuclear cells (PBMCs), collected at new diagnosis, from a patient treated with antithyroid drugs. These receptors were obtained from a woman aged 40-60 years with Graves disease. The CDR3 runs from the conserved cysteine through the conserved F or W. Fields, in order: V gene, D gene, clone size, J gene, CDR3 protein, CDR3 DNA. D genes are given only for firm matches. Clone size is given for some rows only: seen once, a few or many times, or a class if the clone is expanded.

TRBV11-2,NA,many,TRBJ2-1,CASSLGQVKQFF,TGTGCCAGCAGCTTAGGGCAGGTTAAGCAGTTCTTC
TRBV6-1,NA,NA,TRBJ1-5,CASNPNRAGGSQHF,TGTGCCAGCAACCCTAATCGAGCGGGGGGATCCCAGCATTTT
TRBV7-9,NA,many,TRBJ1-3,CASSLGEGGTGNTIYF,TGTGCCAGCAGCTTAGGAGAAGGGGGAACTGGAAACACCATATATTTT
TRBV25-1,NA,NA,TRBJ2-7,CASSELAGNSYEQYF,TGTGCCAGCAGTGAACTCGCAGGGAACTCCTACGAGCAGTACTTC
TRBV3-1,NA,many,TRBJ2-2,CASSQSVNTGELFF,TGTGCCAGCAGCCAAAGTGTCAACACCGGGGAGCTGTTTTTT
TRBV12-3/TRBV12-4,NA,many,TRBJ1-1,CASNIWAGSKNAEAFF,TGTGCCAGCAACATCTGGGCCGGGTCCAAAAACGCTGAAGCTTTCTTT
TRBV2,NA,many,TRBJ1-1,CASRSDPNTEAFF,TGTGCCAGCAGATCCGACCCGAACACTGAAGCTTTCTTT
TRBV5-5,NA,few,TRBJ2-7,CASSLESGPSYEQYF,TGTGCCAGCAGCTTGGAAAGCGGGCCCTCCTACGAGCAGTACTTC
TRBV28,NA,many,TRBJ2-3,CASQSAQVAFTDTQYF,TGTGCCAGCCAGTCGGCACAGGTCGCATTCACAGATACGCAGTATTTT
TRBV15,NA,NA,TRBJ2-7,CATRGDNSYEQYF,TGTGCGACCCGGGGGGACAACTCCTACGAGCAGTACTTC
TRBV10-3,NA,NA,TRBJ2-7,CAISEPPKSSYEQYF,TGTGCCATCAGTGAACCTCCCAAATCGTCCTACGAGCAGTACTTC
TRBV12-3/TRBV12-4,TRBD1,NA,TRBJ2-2,CASRGQRRTGELFF,TGTGCCAGCAGGGGACAGAGAAGGACCGGGGAGCTGTTTTTT
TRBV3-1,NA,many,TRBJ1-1,CASSQFSGNTEAFF,TGTGCCAGCAGCCAATTTTCGGGGAACACTGAAGCTTTCTTT
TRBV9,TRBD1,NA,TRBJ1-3,CASSAGQGSAYF,TGTGCCAGCAGCGCGGGACAGGGTTCGGCGTATTTT
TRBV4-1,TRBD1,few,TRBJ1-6,CASSQYDRDSFSPLHF,TGCGCCAGCAGCCAATATGACCGGGACAGTTTTTCACCCCTCCACTTT
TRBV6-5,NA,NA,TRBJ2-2,CASSWGVGGELFF,TGTGCCAGCAGTTGGGGGGTTGGCGGGGAGCTGTTTTTT
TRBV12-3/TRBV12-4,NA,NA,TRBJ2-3,CASSPPGASTDTQYF,TGTGCCAGCAGTCCCCCGGGGGCCAGCACAGATACGCAGTATTTT
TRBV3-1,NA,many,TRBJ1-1,CASSPREANTEAFF,TGTGCCAGCAGCCCCAGGGAAGCGAACACTGAAGCTTTCTTT
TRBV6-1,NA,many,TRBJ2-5,CASGGTEQETQYF,TGTGCCAGCGGGGGGACGGAACAAGAGACCCAGTACTTC
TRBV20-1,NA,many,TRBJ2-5,CSAGETQYF,TGCAGTGCTGGGGAGACCCAGTACTTC
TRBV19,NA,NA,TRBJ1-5,CASVRGPANQPQHF,TGTGCCAGTGTCAGGGGCCCGGCGAATCAGCCCCAGCATTTT
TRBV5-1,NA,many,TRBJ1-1,CASSLERENTEAFF,TGCGCCAGCAGCTTAGAAAGGGAGAACACTGAAGCTTTCTTT
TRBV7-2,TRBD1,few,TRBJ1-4,CASSLIIQGGEKLFF,TGTGCCAGCAGCTTAATTATCCAGGGGGGTGAAAAACTGTTTTTT
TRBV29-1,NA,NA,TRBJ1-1,CSVEGPRQGRIAEAFF,TGCAGCGTTGAAGGGCCCCGCCAGGGGAGGATCGCTGAAGCTTTCTTT
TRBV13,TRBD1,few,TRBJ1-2,CASSSRDRGEDGYTF,TGTGCCAGCAGCTCCCGGGACAGGGGTGAGGATGGCTACACCTTC
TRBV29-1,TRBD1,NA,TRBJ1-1,CSVGAGGWGPEAFF,TGCAGCGTTGGGGCAGGGGGTTGGGGCCCTGAAGCTTTCTTT
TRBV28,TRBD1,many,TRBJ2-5,CASSGDRETQYF,TGTGCCAGCAGTGGGGACAGAGAGACCCAGTACTTC
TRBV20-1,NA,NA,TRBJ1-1,CNARDPQGVAFF,TGCAATGCTAGAGATCCCCAGGGTGTAGCTTTCTTT
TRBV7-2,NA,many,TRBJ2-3,CASSSPAGTDTQYF,TGTGCCAGCAGCTCCCCGGCGGGGACAGATACGCAGTATTTT
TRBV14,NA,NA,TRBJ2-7,CASSHVSTYEQYF,TGTGCCAGCAGCCATGTTAGTACCTACGAGCAGTACTTC
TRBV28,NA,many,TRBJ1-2,CASSLRGNYGYTF,TGTGCCAGCAGCTTAAGGGGCAACTATGGCTACACCTTC
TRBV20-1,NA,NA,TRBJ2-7,CSWEVGVEQYF,TGCAGTTGGGAGGTCGGGGTCGAGCAGTACTTC
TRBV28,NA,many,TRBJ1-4,CASSLAGAAQKLFF,TGTGCCAGCAGTTTAGCAGGAGCGGCTCAAAAACTGTTTTTT
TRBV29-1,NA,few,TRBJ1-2,CSVEGDGGSGYTF,TGCAGCGTTGAAGGAGATGGGGGGTCGGGCTACACCTTC
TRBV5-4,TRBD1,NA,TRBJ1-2,CASSRSQGAYYGYTF,TGTGCCAGCAGCCGATCGCAGGGGGCTTACTATGGCTACACCTTC
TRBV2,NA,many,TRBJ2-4,CASSVERENIQYF,TGTGCCAGCAGTGTGGAGAGGGAAAACATTCAGTACTTC
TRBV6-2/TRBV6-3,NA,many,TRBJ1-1,CASSYSEEGNTEAFF,TGTGCCAGCAGTTACTCGGAGGAGGGGAACACTGAAGCTTTCTTT
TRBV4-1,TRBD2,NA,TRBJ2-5,CASSQDGAGEQETQYF,TGCGCCAGCAGCCAAGATGGGGCGGGAGAACAAGAGACCCAGTACTTC
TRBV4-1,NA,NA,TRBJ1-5,CASSQDHGDQPQHF,TGCGCCAGCAGCCAAGATCATGGAGATCAGCCCCAGCATTTT
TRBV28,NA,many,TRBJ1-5,CASSLGYREPQPQHF,TGTGCCAGCAGTTTGGGTTACAGGGAGCCGCAGCCCCAGCATTTT
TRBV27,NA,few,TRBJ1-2,CASSSLQGYGYTF,TGTGCCAGCAGTTCCCTACAGGGCTATGGCTACACCTTC
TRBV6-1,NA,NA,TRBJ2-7,CASSSLGDRSYEQYF,TGTGCCAGCAGCTCCTTGGGAGACAGATCCTACGAGCAGTACTTC
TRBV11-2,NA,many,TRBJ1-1,CASSPTSMNTEAFF,TGTGCCAGCAGCCCAACCAGCATGAACACTGAAGCTTTCTTT
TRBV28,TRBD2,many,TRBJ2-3,CASSLAGLAGTSTDTQYF,TGTGCCAGCAGTTTAGCCGGACTAGCGGGTACCAGCACAGATACGCAGTATTTT
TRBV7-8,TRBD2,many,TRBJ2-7,CASSTGTSGSYEQYF,TGTGCCAGCAGCACCGGGACTAGCGGCTCCTACGAGCAGTACTTC
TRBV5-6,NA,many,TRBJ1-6,CASTRTANSPLHF,TGTGCCAGCACCCGGACGGCCAATTCACCCCTCCACTTT
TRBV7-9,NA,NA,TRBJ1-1,CASSPTLGQNTEAFF,TGTGCCAGCAGCCCTACGCTCGGGCAGAACACTGAAGCTTTCTTT
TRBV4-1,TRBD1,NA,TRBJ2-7,CASSRLGQTYEQYF,TGCGCCAGCTCCCGTCTGGGACAGACCTACGAGCAGTACTTC
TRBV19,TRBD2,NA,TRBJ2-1,CASRRRLAGGLYNEQFF,TGTGCCAGTAGGCGTCGACTAGCGGGGGGCCTTTACAATGAGCAGTTCTTC
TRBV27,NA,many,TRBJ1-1,CASSFGTLNTEAFF,TGTGCCAGCAGTTTCGGGACACTGAACACTGAAGCTTTCTTT
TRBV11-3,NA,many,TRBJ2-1,CASSSRAYSYNEQFF,TGTGCCAGCAGCTCCCGGGCTTACTCCTACAATGAGCAGTTCTTC
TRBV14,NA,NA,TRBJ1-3,CASSQFMNSGNTIYF,TGTGCCAGCAGCCAATTTATGAACTCTGGAAACACCATATATTTT
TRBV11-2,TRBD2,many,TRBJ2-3,CASSPGTTTTDTQYF,TGTGCCAGCAGCCCAGGGACTACAACCACAGATACGCAGTATTTT
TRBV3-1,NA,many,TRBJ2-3,CASSQDSHTQYF,TGTGCCAGCAGCCAAGATTCCCATACGCAGTATTTT